This T cell receptor beta chain was found in a study of PD-1 blockade in classical Hodgkin lymphoma. Study-level results: The drivers behind the repertoire differences, possibly disease activity or prior therapy, remain undefined. Individuals initiating nivolumab under 1 year after ASCT were excluded.

Libraries were prepared by immunoSEQ multiplex PCR; TCRdb keeps only in-frame clonotypes and omits some of them. The data show 26,000 or so clones, with about 74% seen just once and about 2.4% held by the top ten. Patients all relapsed after autologous stem cell transplantation, and there was variation in brentuximab vedotin exposure. Magnetic negative selection served to purify CD4+ T cells out of PBMCs that had been thawed. The germline CDR1 and CDR2 sequences are LNHDA and SQIVND (reference sequence). With V trimmed by 3 bases and J by 5 bases, 3 bases remained unmatched. This CDR3 region has 14 residues. To note about this clone: Its antigen is unidentified.

The chain uses TRBV19 and TRBJ1-5; 8 bases map to TRBD1. This specimen was CD4+ T cells from blood, taken at baseline. The clonotype originates from a human donor with classical Hodgkin lymphoma. CDR3 DNA sequence: TGTGCCAGTAGTATGACAGGGGCCTATCAGCCCCAGCATTTT. This codes for CASSMTGAYQPQHF.